This entry lists 18 T cell receptor beta chains sequenced from one sample in a study of cytomegalovirus exposure and HLA in healthy donors. Here immunoSEQ multiplex PCR was the method, and the copy in TCRdb shows in-frame clones only, minus some. The table has some 200,000 clones, 80% to 85% seen once. What was sequenced was PBMCs. The receptor set was obtained from a woman between 18 and 29 years old in good health and CMV-seropositive.

The gene calls are TRBV21-1 and TRBJ1-5; the table's TRBD1 call for D was not verified on the DNA. TRBV21-1 is an annotated pseudogene. The CDR3 is 20 amino acids. The CDR3 sequence: CASSKGARILRDRPHQPQHF. CDR3 coding DNA: TGTGCCAGCAGCAAAGGGGCGAGGATATTACGAGACAGACCTCATCAGCCCCAGCATTTT.

This clone came up a few times. The V and J genes are TRBV2 and TRBJ1-2; possible D gene TRBD1, 5 bases. Germline assignment: CDR1 SNHLY and CDR2 FYNNEI. CDR3 size: 10 residues. Trimming removed 8 bases at V and 4 bases at J, with 5 bases between. CDR3 bases: TGTGCCAGCCAGGGCTATGGCTACACCTTC. It codes for CASQGYGYTF.

This sequence joins TRBV7-9 and TRBJ1-3; no reliable D call. CDR1 SEHNR and CDR2 FQNEAQ come from the germline V gene (reference sequence). The CDR3 has 14 residues. V was trimmed by 5 bases and J by 4 bases, leaving 12 bases between them. This CDR3 is CASSTVAYGNTIYF. CDR3 sequence (DNA): TGTGCCAGCAGCACGGTCGCCTACGGAAACACCATATATTTT.

This clone appeared a single time. The chain links TRBV5-1 to TRBJ1-2, with TRBD1 matching 8 bases. V gave up 0 bases and J gave up 8 bases; unmatched junction bases: 6. CDR1 and CDR2 (germline): SGHRS, YFSETQ. The CDR3 runs to 14 residues. The CDR3 nucleotides are TGCGCCAGCAGCTTGGAGGGCACAGGGGGAGGCTACACCTTC. Translated: CASSLEGTGGGYTF.

V is TRBV2 and J is TRBJ2-3, with 8 bases identical to TRBD2. The junction had 6 bases not matched to a gene; V was cut back by 6 bases and J by 4 bases. The length of the CDR3 is 14 residues. Looked up from germline, CDR1 is SNHLY and CDR2 is FYNNEI. In DNA, the CDR3 is TGTGCCAGCAGGAGTGGACTAGCCGCAGATACGCAGTATTTT. Translating gives CASRSGLAADTQYF.

This clone was seen once. This chain links TRBV13 with TRBJ1-3; D possibly corresponds to TRBD1 (5 bases). V lost 5 bases to trimming and J lost 8 bases, with 13 bases between them. The CDR3 consists of 13 residues. Germline CDR1 and CDR2: PRHDT and FYEKMQ (reference sequence). CDR3 in amino acids: CASSHEGADTIYF. The CDR3, as DNA: TGTGCCAGCAGCCATGAAGGGGCGGACACCATATATTTT.

Only a few counts were recorded for this clone. V usage is TRBV5-1 and J usage is TRBJ2-7; D perhaps matches TRBD1 (6 bases). With 4 bases removed from V and 4 bases from J, the gap between germline ends came to 9 bases. The CDR3 sequence is 12 residues long. Germline CDR1 SGHRS, CDR2 YFSETQ. The CDR3 here is CASSERGYEQYF. The CDR3 bases are TGCGCCAGCAGCGAGAGGGGGTACGAGCAGTACTTC.

This rearrangement joins TRBV11-1 to TRBJ2-7; tentatively, D is TRBD2 (5 bases). V was trimmed by 2 bases and J by 5 bases, leaving 10 bases between them. The CDR3 is 13 residues long. Germline values: CDR1 SGHAT, CDR2 FQDESV (reference sequence). The CDR3 here is CASSLLGLNEQYF. CDR3 DNA sequence: TGTGCCAGCAGCTTACTCGGACTGAACGAGCAGTACTTC.

The genes are TRBV19 and TRBJ1-3, with 7 bases matching TRBD1. The J segment lost 2 bases and the V segment lost 6 bases, leaving 4 bases of the junction unmatched. CDR3 length equals 14 residues. Looked up from germline, CDR1 is LNHDA and CDR2 is SQIVND (reference sequence). In DNA form, the CDR3 reads TGTGCCAGTAGCGCGACAGGGACTGGAAACACCATATATTTT. Translation gives CASSATGTGNTIYF.

The chain employs TRBV28 and TRBJ2-7, with 7 nucleotides matching TRBD1. From germline, CDR1 is MDHEN and CDR2 SYDVKM. The CDR3 spans 12 residues. Trimming removed 6 bases from V and 2 bases from J; junction bases left unmatched: 1. CDR3: CASRGQTYEQYF. The CDR3 bases are TGTGCCAGCAGGGGACAGACCTACGAGCAGTACTTC.

The chain joins TRBV6-7 to TRBJ1-3; 7 bases match TRBD1. TRBV6-7 is noted as an ORF with a role that remains uncertain. This CDR3 spans 16 amino acids. V lost 6 bases to trimming and J lost 4 bases; unmatched junction nucleotides: 12. The CDR3 sequence: CASSSGGQVIGNTIYF. Here the CDR3 DNA reads TGTGCCAGCAGCTCCGGAGGACAGGTTATAGGAAACACCATATATTTT.

The chain has TRBV6-1 and TRBJ1-4, with D tentatively TRBD1 (5 bases). The CDR3 runs 15 residues. The V gene lost 6 bases and the J gene lost 8 bases, with 19 bases spanning the gap. Germline loops: CDR1 MNHNS, CDR2 SASEGT. The CDR3 reads CASRDPGLGKEKLFF. The CDR3 nucleotides read TGTGCCAGCAGAGACCCGGGACTGGGAAAAGAAAAACTGTTTTTT.

The chain's CDR3 is CASSSAVGGYFYNEQFF. CDR3 nucleotides: TGTGCCAGCAGCAGTGCGGTAGGCGGGTATTTCTACAATGAGCAGTTCTTC. The rearrangement links TRBV9 to TRBJ2-1, with D maybe TRBD2 (5 bases). The V gene's germline CDR1 is SGDLS and CDR2 YYNGEE. This CDR3 has 17 amino acids. V was trimmed by 4 bases and J by 3 bases, leaving 20 bases between them.

The V gene is TRBV6-1, the J gene TRBJ1-6; D is possibly TRBD1 (6 bases). The CDR3 is 15 amino acids. Germline V gene data show CDR1 as MNHNS and CDR2 as SASEGT. Trimming left V 1 base short and J 7 bases short, with 11 bases between. The CDR3 here is CASSEVQQGNSPLHF. The CDR3, as DNA: TGTGCCAGCAGTGAAGTCCAACAGGGAAATTCACCCCTCCACTTT.

This chain links TRBV6-6 with TRBJ1-2; D perhaps matches TRBD1 (6 bases). Trimming took 9 bases from V and 8 from J, leaving 16 bases between them. The CDR3 has 12 residues. CDR1 and CDR2 (germline): MNHNY, SVGAGI (reference sequence). The CDR3 DNA sequence: TGTGCCAGTAGGGGGTTCGGGGAAGGCTACACCTTC. This gives the protein CASRGFGEGYTF.

The rearrangement uses TRBV21-1 and TRBJ1-2; no DNA check was done on the table's D call, TRBD1. TRBV21-1 is a pseudogene locus. The CDR3 has 18 residues. The CDR3, as DNA: TGTGCCAGCAGCCCGCGAAAGACCATTCAGGAACCCGTGGATGGCTACACCTTC. This codes for CASSPRKTIQEPVDGYTF.

As DNA, the CDR3 is TGTGCCAGCAGCTTAGCTTCAGGGGAATCCCCCTATAATTCACCCCTCCACTTT. Amino acid sequence: CASSLASGESPYNSPLHF. The chain has TRBV7-8 and TRBJ1-6, with TRBD1 as a possible D gene (6 bases). V was shortened by 0 bases and J by 2 bases, with 14 bases between the two germline ends. CDR3 size: 18 residues. Looked up from germline, CDR1 is SGHVS and CDR2 is FQNEAQ.

The rearrangement uses TRBV4-1 and TRBJ1-4; 7 bases agree with TRBD1. This CDR3 has 14 residues. CDR1 MGHRA and CDR2 YSYEKL come from the germline V gene. Trimming at V came to 6 bases and at J to 4 bases, leaving 5 bases not matched to a gene. CDR3 sequence (DNA): TGCGCCAGCAGTACAGGGGATAGTAATGAAAAACTGTTTTTT. It codes for CASSTGDSNEKLFF.